The following is a T cell receptor beta chain sequence with its context. This clone's antigen is unknown. Base-call qualities are not available, and no considerably larger clone is one nucleotide away. The library was generated by the immunoSEQ multiplex PCR assay. Here the immuneACCESS table is served through TCRdb, limited to in-frame sequences with V and J called. Missing clones are a known gap in these copies; in checked studies unresolved V genes cover under half, and the rest lacks a known reason. This sample has tens of thousands of clones in its table, and about 90% of those were observed once. The ten largest clones represent 0.45% to 0.65% of the sample. This entry belongs to a study of T cell changes during pregnancy in multiple sclerosis (dated 2019 in TCRdb). Describing the broader study: In women with multiple sclerosis, the researchers looked at how the T cell repertoire shifted as pregnancy progressed.

This sample comprised CD4+ T cells from peripheral blood mononuclear cells, obtained after pregnancy. The clonotype comes from a female donor with multiple sclerosis, enrolled in a pregnancy study.

The nucleotides are TGTGCCAGCAGTTACCTAGCAGGGGGGAAAGAGACCCAGTACTTC. The translation is CASSYLAGGKETQYF. The chain is encoded by TRBV6-5 joined to TRBJ2-5; the best D guess is TRBD1, with 7 bases matching. The CDR3 runs 15 amino acids, cysteine and phenylalanine included. Only CDR3 DNA remains: 45 bases, in frame from the first base. The germline V gene gives CDR1 as MNHEY and CDR2 as SVGAGI. V and J are truncated by 2 bases and 3 bases respectively, leaving an intervening sequence of 13 bases.